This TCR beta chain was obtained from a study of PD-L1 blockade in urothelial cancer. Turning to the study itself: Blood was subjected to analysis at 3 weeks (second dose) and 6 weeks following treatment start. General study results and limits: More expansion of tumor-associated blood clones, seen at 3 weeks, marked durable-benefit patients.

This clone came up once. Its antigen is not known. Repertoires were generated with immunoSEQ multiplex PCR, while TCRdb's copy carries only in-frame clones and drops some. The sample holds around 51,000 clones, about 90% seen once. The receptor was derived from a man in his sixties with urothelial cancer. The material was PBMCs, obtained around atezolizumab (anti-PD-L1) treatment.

As DNA, the CDR3 is TGTGCCAGCAGCATCTCAGGGAATAATCAGCCCCAGCATTTT. Translated: CASSISGNNQPQHF. The chain has TRBV2 and TRBJ1-5, with a weak D call TRBD1 (5 bases). V shed 6 bases and J shed 4 bases, with 13 bases lying between them. The germline V gene encodes CDR1 SNHLY and CDR2 FYNNEI. The CDR3 runs to 14 residues.